This is a list of T cell receptor beta chains from one sample in a study of post-analysis software for immune sequencing data. TCRdb re-derived calls from the PCR reads in MiXCR, one entry per CDR3 protein. Here the sample spans approximately 770,000 distinct CDR3 sequences, under 60% being singletons. What was sequenced was blood. Source of these receptors: a girl aged 10 to 17 with multiple sclerosis. Each CDR3 is given with its conserved first and last residue. A D gene is named only where the DNA matches it firmly. Size is stated for part of the rows, as once, few or many counts, or as a class when the clone is expanded.

TRBJ2-1	-	TRBD2	15	TRBV12-3/TRBV12-4	TGTGCCAGCAGTTTACTAGCGGGGGATGACAATGAGCAGTTCTTC	CASSLLAGDDNEQFF
TRBJ2-1	-	TRBD2	18	TRBV5-1	TGCGCCAGCAGCACCGGAGGACTAGCGGGCCTCACGGGGAATGAGCAGTTCTTC	CASSTGGLAGLTGNEQFF
TRBJ2-1	-	-	15	TRBV4-3	TGCGCCAGCAGCCAAGCGGGCCATTCCTACAATGAGCAGTTCTTC	CASSQAGHSYNEQFF
TRBJ2-3	-	-	15	TRBV4-3	TGCGCCAGCAGCCAAGGACGGATTAGCACAGATACGCAGTATTTT	CASSQGRISTDTQYF
TRBJ1-2	-	TRBD1	19	TRBV2	TGTGCCAGCAGTGTACTAAAGGCGTCGGGGGACAGAGAGAACTATGGCTACACCTTC	CASSVLKASGDRENYGYTF
TRBJ2-5	-	-	15	TRBV20-1	TGCAGTGCTAGAGAACTAGACAGCAGGAAGGAGACCCAGTACTTC	CSARELDSRKETQYF
TRBJ2-7	-	TRBD1	16	TRBV7-8	TGTGCCAGCAGCTTAGGCTTATTGACAGGGGACTACGAGCAGTACTTC	CASSLGLLTGDYEQYF
TRBJ2-4	-	TRBD2	14	TRBV28	TGTGCCAGCAGGACCGGGACTAACTACGCAGAGCAGTACTTC	CASRTGTNYAEQYF
TRBJ1-2	-	-	15	TRBV5-1	TGCGCCAGCAGCTTGGGTCGCGGGGGAAGCTATGGCTACACCTTC	CASSLGRGGSYGYTF
TRBJ2-7	-	TRBD1	16	TRBV28	TGTGCCAGCAGTTTACCCGATCTGCGGACAGGGAACGAGCAGTACTTC	CASSLPDLRTGNEQYF
TRBJ1-1	-	-	14	TRBV11-2	TGTGCCAGCAGCGACAGAAGAATGAACACTGAAGCTTTCTTT	CASSDRRMNTEAFF
TRBJ1-5	-	-	16	TRBV20-1	TGCAGTGCTAGAGCGGGGGAGGGGCTTAGCAATCAGCCCCAGCATTTT	CSARAGEGLSNQPQHF
TRBJ2-1	few	-	14	TRBV5-1	TGCGCCAGCAGCTTGGCTCAGGGTATCAATGAGCAGTTCTTC	CASSLAQGINEQFF
TRBJ1-2	-	-	14	TRBV20-1	TGCAGTGCTAGAGGAGAAGGGGATCCCTATGGCTACACCTTC	CSARGEGDPYGYTF
TRBJ2-1	few	TRBD2	17	TRBV3-1	TGTGCCAGCAGCCAACTCCGGGGCGGGAGCTCCTACAATGAGCAGTTCTTC	CASSQLRGGSSYNEQFF
TRBJ2-1	few	TRBD2	11	TRBV12-3/TRBV12-4	TGTGCCAGCAGTAAACTAGCGGAGCAGTTCTTC	CASSKLAEQFF
TRBJ2-5	-	TRBD2	15	TRBV2	TGTGCCAGCACAAACGGACTAGCGGAGGGGGAGACCCAGTACTTC	CASTNGLAEGETQYF
TRBJ2-7	-	-	12	TRBV20-1	TGCAGTGCTAAAGAGGACCACTACGAGCAGTACTTC	CSAKEDHYEQYF
TRBJ1-5	-	-	13	TRBV30	TGTGCCTGGAGCCCGGGGAGGGATCAGCCCCAGCATTTT	CAWSPGRDQPQHF
TRBJ2-1	few	-	12	TRBV29-1	TGCAGCGTTGCCGAGACTGCTAATGAGCAGTTCTTC	CSVAETANEQFF
TRBJ1-5	once	-	13	TRBV28	TGTGCCAGCAGTCGACAGATCAATCAGCCCCAGCATTTT	CASSRQINQPQHF
TRBJ2-1	-	TRBD2	16	TRBV7-6	TGTGCCAGCAGCTGGGGGGGTAGCGAGAGTAGCTATGAGCAGTTCTTC	CASSWGGSESSYEQFF
TRBJ2-3	-	TRBD2	15	TRBV12-3/TRBV12-4	TGTGCCAGCAGTGCTAGCGGGAGGGGGACAGATACGCAGTATTTT	CASSASGRGTDTQYF
TRBJ2-3	few	-	15	TRBV6-6	TGTGCCAGCGGCTTGCTGGGGATGAAGACAGATACGCAGTATTTT	CASGLLGMKTDTQYF
TRBJ2-3	-	-	14	TRBV29-1	TGCAGCGTTGAAGAGGGACGTCGTGCAGATACGCAGTATTTT	CSVEEGRRADTQYF